This T cell receptor (beta chain) stems from a study of T cell responses to AZD1222 COVID-19 vaccine. Findings of the study overall: White British donors predominated, females outnumbered males, and clonal diversity was possibly underestimated.

The CDR3 has 12 residues. V was pared by 4 bases and J by 2 bases, with 8 bases between. Germline V gene data show CDR1 as SQVTM and CDR2 as ANQGSEA. Remarks on this clone: Antigen: not known.

TCRdb's copy holds only in-frame clones and misses some; the assay was immunoSEQ multiplex PCR. The sample includes fewer than 150,000 clones, about 88% seen only once; the top ten take around 9.5%. The source of this sequence is an adult who received the AZD1222 COVID-19 vaccine. Sequenced material: peripheral blood, taken 28 days after the second AZD1222 dose. The gene calls are TRBV29-1 and TRBJ1-2, with a tentative D call TRBD1 (5 bases). The CDR3, as DNA: TGCAGCGTTGGTAGGGGCAACTATGGCTACACCTTC. Its translation: CSVGRGNYGYTF.